These T cell receptor beta chains were read from a single sample in a study of identical twins. TCRdb reprocessed the 5' RACE reads with MiXCR, giving one entry per CDR3 protein. Of about 450,000 distinct CDR3 sequences in the sample, about a fifth were seen once. The source material was naive T cells sorted from blood. These receptors were obtained from a man between 45 and 60 years old in good health. The CDR3 runs from the conserved cysteine through the conserved F or W. D genes are given only for firm matches. Clone size appears in some rows only: once, few, many, or a class for an expanded clone.

clone_size: few
d_call: NA
v_call: TRBV18
cdr3_aa: CASSQDWTNTGELFF

clone_size: NA
d_call: NA
v_call: TRBV7-9
cdr3_aa: CASMGGSWDTQYF

clone_size: many
d_call: NA
v_call: TRBV10-3
cdr3_aa: CAISESSGKGYEQYF

clone_size: few
d_call: TRBD2
v_call: TRBV2
cdr3_aa: CASSWTSGGNDYNEQFF

clone_size: NA
d_call: TRBD2
v_call: TRBV29-1
cdr3_aa: CSVATSGGAFGELFF

clone_size: few
d_call: NA
v_call: TRBV7-9
cdr3_aa: CASSPPPGTEAFF

clone_size: many
d_call: NA
v_call: TRBV18
cdr3_aa: CASSPPGADTQYF

clone_size: NA
d_call: TRBD2
v_call: TRBV7-9
cdr3_aa: CASSLNRRGQETQYF

clone_size: NA
d_call: NA
v_call: TRBV7-8
cdr3_aa: CASSLPGHTAYNEQFF

clone_size: NA
d_call: NA
v_call: TRBV5-1
cdr3_aa: CASSFPLSSGANVLTF

clone_size: many
d_call: TRBD1
v_call: TRBV27
cdr3_aa: CASSLGTGGMNEQFF

clone_size: NA
d_call: TRBD1
v_call: TRBV6-1
cdr3_aa: CASSRDRLNSNQPQHF

clone_size: few
d_call: TRBD2
v_call: TRBV27
cdr3_aa: CASSQRLAGVVSDTQYF

clone_size: NA
d_call: NA
v_call: TRBV6-5
cdr3_aa: CASSYRDTTNEKLFF

clone_size: few
d_call: NA
v_call: TRBV20-1
cdr3_aa: CSARDSGGNQPQHF

clone_size: many
d_call: TRBD2
v_call: TRBV27
cdr3_aa: CASSPFLAAQETQYF

clone_size: NA
d_call: NA
v_call: TRBV28
cdr3_aa: CASSSLPSSYNEQFF

clone_size: NA
d_call: NA
v_call: TRBV12-3/TRBV12-4
cdr3_aa: CASSLPGLVAQRNEQFF

clone_size: NA
d_call: NA
v_call: TRBV6-2/TRBV6-3
cdr3_aa: CASSYQLGGFYSTDTQYF

clone_size: many
d_call: TRBD2
v_call: TRBV29-1
cdr3_aa: CSVDSTSGSRDEQFF

clone_size: NA
d_call: TRBD2
v_call: TRBV11-1
cdr3_aa: CASRSLETGGGARYEQFF

clone_size: NA
d_call: NA
v_call: TRBV15
cdr3_aa: CATSREWGTQETQYF

clone_size: many
d_call: NA
v_call: TRBV29-1
cdr3_aa: CSVPGASEDTQYF

clone_size: few
d_call: NA
v_call: TRBV27
cdr3_aa: CASSLYSTGVEAAFF

clone_size: few
d_call: TRBD1
v_call: TRBV5-6
cdr3_aa: CASSRKGQTYEQYF

clone_size: NA
d_call: NA
v_call: TRBV4-1
cdr3_aa: CASSHRQEYEQYF

clone_size: many
d_call: TRBD1
v_call: TRBV10-3
cdr3_aa: CAISGRQGAYGGELFF

clone_size: once
d_call: NA
v_call: TRBV6-1
cdr3_aa: CASSAPQGRQTQYF

clone_size: many
d_call: NA
v_call: TRBV4-3
cdr3_aa: CASSQGTEETQYF

clone_size: few
d_call: TRBD1
v_call: TRBV18
cdr3_aa: CASSPFQGAWSYEQYF

clone_size: many
d_call: TRBD1
v_call: TRBV6-5
cdr3_aa: CASSYSSSGTANEKLFF

clone_size: NA
d_call: NA
v_call: TRBV27
cdr3_aa: CATTERGGVDTQYF

clone_size: many
d_call: NA
v_call: TRBV29-1
cdr3_aa: CSVEDRRNTEAFF

clone_size: few
d_call: TRBD2
v_call: TRBV20-1
cdr3_aa: CSARDTLTSGIRETQYF

clone_size: NA
d_call: NA
v_call: TRBV5-1
cdr3_aa: CASSLDSDPSYGYTF

clone_size: many
d_call: NA
v_call: TRBV24-1
cdr3_aa: CATSGTAAANTGELFF

clone_size: many
d_call: NA
v_call: TRBV4-1
cdr3_aa: CASSHGRKSTDTQYF

clone_size: NA
d_call: TRBD1
v_call: TRBV11-2
cdr3_aa: CASSLQGAGKNIQYF

clone_size: many
d_call: NA
v_call: TRBV5-1
cdr3_aa: CASSFGTVFEQFF

clone_size: few
d_call: TRBD1
v_call: TRBV6-1
cdr3_aa: CASSVTGAGGANVLTF

clone_size: few
d_call: NA
v_call: TRBV4-1
cdr3_aa: CASSQDPSQMTEAFF

clone_size: NA
d_call: NA
v_call: TRBV6-5
cdr3_aa: CASILWGGDTSTDTQYF

clone_size: many
d_call: TRBD1
v_call: TRBV12-3/TRBV12-4
cdr3_aa: CASSLWGTVADTQYF

clone_size: many
d_call: TRBD1
v_call: TRBV6-5
cdr3_aa: CASSYFAGTGDIQYF

clone_size: many
d_call: NA
v_call: TRBV5-6
cdr3_aa: CASRVNTGELFF

clone_size: NA
d_call: TRBD2
v_call: TRBV29-1
cdr3_aa: CSVPRLAGDRFQETQYF

clone_size: few
d_call: TRBD2
v_call: TRBV20-1
cdr3_aa: CSLARGRGTDTQYF

clone_size: many
d_call: NA
v_call: TRBV27
cdr3_aa: CASSLGGTSNEQFF

clone_size: NA
d_call: TRBD1
v_call: TRBV11-1
cdr3_aa: CASSPRIITGGDEYIQYF

clone_size: NA
d_call: NA
v_call: TRBV7-2
cdr3_aa: CASSLKIGFPGVEAFF

clone_size: few
d_call: NA
v_call: TRBV5-1
cdr3_aa: CASSTGSSGNTIYF